Below are 18 T cell receptor beta chains sequenced from a single sample in a study of PD-L1 blockade in urothelial cancer. Time point: pretreatment peripheral blood. Using immunoSEQ multiplex PCR, the repertoire was profiled, and TCRdb retains in-frame clones only, with some absent. This repertoire shows 85,000 to 95,000 clones, 90% found once; its top ten account for 1.5% to 2%. The source material was PBMCs, sampled around atezolizumab (anti-PD-L1) treatment. Receptors were obtained from a man aged 55 to 70 with urothelial cancer.

The chain uses TRBV7-2 and TRBJ1-2; 7 bases line up with TRBD1. V shed 3 bases and J 3 bases; nucleotides not matched to a gene: 4. Germline CDR1 reads SGHTA; CDR2 reads FQGNSA. This CDR3 is built from 14 residues. CDR3 loop: CASSFYGTDYGYTF. In DNA form, the CDR3 reads TGTGCCAGCAGCTTCTACGGGACAGACTATGGCTACACCTTC.

The chain links TRBV7-9 to TRBJ2-7; a possible D gene is TRBD1 (6 bases). V was pared by 5 bases and J by 6 bases, with 14 bases between. The CDR3 length is 13 residues. Germline V gene sequence: CDR1 SEHNR, CDR2 FQNEAQ (reference sequence). The CDR3 nucleotides are TGTGCCAGCAGCGCGAGCTCCAGGGGCGAGCAGTACTTC. It is translated as CASSASSRGEQYF.

The V call is TRBV29-1, the J call TRBJ2-1; D may be TRBD1 (5 bases). Trimming stripped 5 bases from V and 0 bases from J, with 14 bases between. The CDR3 is 15 amino acids. Germline V gives CDR1 SQVTM, CDR2 ANQGSEA. CDR3 in amino acids: CSVSTTGSSYNEQFF. The CDR3 DNA reads as TGCAGCGTTAGTACAACAGGAAGCTCCTACAATGAGCAGTTCTTC.

The chain is built from TRBV7-9 and TRBJ1-2, with 12 bases lining up with TRBD1. CDR1 is SEHNR and CDR2 is FQNEAQ in the germline V gene (reference sequence). The CDR3 consists of 15 residues. Trimming cost V 5 bases and J 4 bases; bases outside gene matches: 5. CDR3 nucleotides: TGTGCCAGCAGCCCAGGGACAGGGGGCGGCTATGGCTACACCTTC. This sequence encodes CASSPGTGGGYGYTF.

The chain employs TRBV15 and TRBJ1-2; TRBD1 aligns across 7 bases. V dropped 3 bases and J dropped 7; count of bases not matched to a gene: 11. Germline V gene sequence: CDR1 LNHNV, CDR2 YYDKDF (reference sequence). This CDR3 spans 15 amino acids. CDR3 residues: CATSRGDSLIRGYTF. DNA of the CDR3: TGTGCCACCAGCAGGGGGGACAGCCTTATCCGTGGCTACACCTTC.

J is TRBJ2-1 and V is TRBV7-6; 9 bases fit TRBD2. Germline CDR1 and CDR2: SGHVS and FNYEAQ. V gave up 1 base and J gave up 4 bases; unmatched junction bases: 8. This CDR3 region has 17 residues. The CDR3 bases are TGTGCCAGCAGCTTAGAGGATAGCGGGAGTCATTACAATGAGCAGTTCTTC. This codes for CASSLEDSGSHYNEQFF.

This clone was recorded only once. This chain uses TRBV5-1 with TRBJ1-2, with D perhaps matching TRBD1 (5 bases). Trimming cost V 2 bases and J 2 bases, with 10 bases left between them. This CDR3 has 14 amino acids. Looked up from germline, CDR1 is SGHRS and CDR2 is YFSETQ. The DNA for the CDR3 is TGCGCCAGCAGCTTCCAGGACAAAAACTATGGCTACACCTTC. Amino acids: CASSFQDKNYGYTF. The full variable domain, rest sourced from reference TRBV5-1 and TRBJ1-2, is KAGVTQTPRYLIKTRGQQVTLSCSPISGHRSVSWYQQTPGQGLQFLFEYFSETQRNKGNFPGRFSGRQFSNSRSEMNVSTLELGDSALYLCASSFQDKNYGYTFGSGTRLTVV.

J is TRBJ1-2 and V is TRBV19, with D perhaps matching TRBD1 (5 bases). There are 13 residues in the CDR3. CDR1 LNHDA and CDR2 SQIVND come from the germline V gene (reference sequence). The ends were cut back, 7 bases at V and 2 bases at J, with 11 bases in the middle. DNA of the CDR3: TGTGCCAGTATATCCCGACAGAACTATGGCTACACCTTC. Encoded protein: CASISRQNYGYTF. Together with reference TRBV19 and TRBJ1-2, the CDR3 gives the full variable domain: DGGITQSPKYLFRKEGQNVTLSCEQNLNHDAMYWYRQDPGQGLRLIYYSQIVNDFQKGDIAEGYSVSREKKESFPLTVTSAQKNPTAFYLCASISRQNYGYTFGSGTRLTVV.

In the case of this clone: The sample has other DNA sequences that encode this CDR3 too. The V call is TRBV7-9, the J call TRBJ1-4, with D perhaps matching TRBD1 (5 bases). This CDR3 comprises 14 residues. The germline CDR1 and CDR2 sequences are SEHNR and FQNEAQ (reference sequence). V lost 1 base and J 5 bases, leaving 8 bases between the germline ends. This CDR3 is CASSLGSGNEKLFF. Written as DNA, the CDR3 is TGTGCCAGCAGCTTAGGTTCAGGGAATGAAAAACTGTTTTTT.

V usage is TRBV7-2 and J usage is TRBJ1-5; 8 nucleotides match TRBD1. Germline values: CDR1 SGHTA, CDR2 FQGNSA. This CDR3 spans 15 amino acids. With 1 base clipped from V and 1 base from J, the junction kept 0 bases outside the gene matches. DNA for the CDR3: TGTGCCAGCAGCTTAGGGACAGGGAGCAATCAGCCCCAGCATTTT. Protein sequence: CASSLGTGSNQPQHF.

This clone was detected once. The V call is TRBV4-2, the J call TRBJ1-5; the D is unclear. Trimming pared 1 base from V and 7 bases from J, leaving 14 bases between. Germline CDR1 LGHNA, CDR2 YNFKEQ. This CDR3 has 15 amino acids. The chain's CDR3 is CASSQAYGVEQPQHF. CDR3 in DNA: TGTGCCAGCAGCCAAGCTTACGGGGTCGAGCAGCCCCAGCATTTT.

The V call is TRBV30, the J call TRBJ2-3, with D possibly being TRBD1 (5 bases). Trimming cost V 1 base and J 4 bases, with 9 bases left between them. The CDR3 runs to 13 residues. CDR1 is GTSNPN and CDR2 is SVGIG in the germline V gene (reference sequence). CDR3 bases: TGTGCCTGGAGTGCAGGGCGTCCAGATACGCAGTATTTT. This translates into CAWSAGRPDTQYF. Filled out from reference TRBV30 and TRBJ2-3, the complete variable domain reads SQTIHQWPATLVQPVGSPLSLECTVEGTSNPNLYWYRQAAGRGLQLLFYSVGIGQISSEVPQNLSASRPQDRQFILSSKKLLLSDSGFYLCAWSAGRPDTQYFGPGTRLTVL.

The chain joins TRBV5-4 to TRBJ1-4, with 8 bases lining up with TRBD1. This CDR3 has 17 amino acids. Germline trimming cut 3 bases from V and 8 bases from J; bases unmatched to any gene: 15. The germline V gene encodes CDR1 SGHNT and CDR2 YYREEE (reference sequence). The CDR3 sequence: CASSSPPGRGQEEKLFF. The DNA of the CDR3 is TGTGCCAGCAGCTCCCCACCCGGCAGGGGGCAGGAGGAAAAACTGTTTTTT.

The CDR3 loop is CASSLNRGVSGANVLTF. Written as DNA, the CDR3 is TGTGCCAGCAGCTTGAACAGGGGGGTCTCTGGGGCCAACGTCCTGACTTTC. V is TRBV5-4 and J is TRBJ2-6; TRBD1 matches 8 bases. Per germline, CDR1 SGHNT and CDR2 YYREEE (reference sequence). The CDR3 is 17 residues long. V trimming: 1 base; J trimming: 0 bases; junction bases outside the gene matches: 3.

This chain joins TRBV7-2 and TRBJ1-4; TRBD1 matches 10 bases. The length of the CDR3 is 17 residues. Germline V gives CDR1 SGHTA, CDR2 FQGNSA. V trimming: 5 bases; J trimming: 8 bases; junction bases outside the gene matches: 14. The CDR3 is CASSSRPQGQGKEKLFF. CDR3 coding DNA: TGTGCCAGCAGCAGTAGACCCCAGGGACAGGGGAAGGAAAAACTGTTTTTT.

This clone was found once. The gene calls are TRBV5-4 and TRBJ1-6; D perhaps matches TRBD1 (6 bases). The CDR3 consists of 15 residues. Trimming took off 4 bases at V and 7 bases at J, with 15 bases between the two ends. Germline V gene lookup returns CDR1 SGHNT and CDR2 YYREEE (reference sequence). The CDR3 DNA is TGTGCCAGCAGCCCCAGGCAGGGGCGGAATTCACCCCTCCACTTT. Translated: CASSPRQGRNSPLHF.

The rearrangement joins TRBV7-9 to TRBJ2-3; the match to TRBD2 covers 10 bases. CDR1 is SEHNR and CDR2 is FQNEAQ in the germline V gene (reference sequence). The length of the CDR3 is 16 residues. V shed 5 bases, J shed 4 bases, and the junction held 9 bases outside the gene matches. The CDR3 here is CASSPQRGGSADTQYF. CDR3 in DNA: TGTGCCAGCAGCCCCCAGCGGGGGGGTTCGGCAGATACGCAGTATTTT.

The V and J genes are TRBV2 and TRBJ2-4; possibly TRBD1 for D (6 bases). The CDR3 consists of 17 residues. Germline loops: CDR1 SNHLY, CDR2 FYNNEI. Trimming took 2 bases from V and 0 from J, leaving 14 bases between them. CDR3 loop: CASSESSGALAKNIQYF. CDR3 coding DNA: TGTGCCAGCAGTGAATCCTCAGGGGCTCTAGCCAAAAACATTCAGTACTTC.